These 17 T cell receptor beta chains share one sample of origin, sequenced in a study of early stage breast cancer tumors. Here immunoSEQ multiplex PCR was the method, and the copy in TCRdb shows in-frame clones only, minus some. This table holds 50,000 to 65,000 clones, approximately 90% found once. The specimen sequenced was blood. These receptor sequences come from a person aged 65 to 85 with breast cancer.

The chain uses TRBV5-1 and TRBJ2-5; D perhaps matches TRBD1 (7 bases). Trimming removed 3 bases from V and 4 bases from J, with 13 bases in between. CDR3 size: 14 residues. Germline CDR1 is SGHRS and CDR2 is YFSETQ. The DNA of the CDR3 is TGCGCCAGCAGCTACAGGGGAGGCGGAGAGACCCAGTACTTC. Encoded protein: CASSYRGGGETQYF.

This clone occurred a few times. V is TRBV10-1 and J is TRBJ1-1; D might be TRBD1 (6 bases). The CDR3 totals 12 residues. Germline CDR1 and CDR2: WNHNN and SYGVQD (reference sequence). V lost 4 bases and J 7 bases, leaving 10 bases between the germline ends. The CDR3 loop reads CASSADRSEAFF. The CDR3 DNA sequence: TGCGCCAGCAGTGCCGACAGGAGTGAAGCTTTCTTT.

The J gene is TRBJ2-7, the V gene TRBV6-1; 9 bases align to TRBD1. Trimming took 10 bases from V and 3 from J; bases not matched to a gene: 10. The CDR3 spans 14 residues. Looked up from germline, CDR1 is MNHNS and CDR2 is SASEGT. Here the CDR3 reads CATLLDRGIYEQYF. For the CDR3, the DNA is TGTGCCACCTTACTCGACAGGGGGATCTACGAGCAGTACTTC.

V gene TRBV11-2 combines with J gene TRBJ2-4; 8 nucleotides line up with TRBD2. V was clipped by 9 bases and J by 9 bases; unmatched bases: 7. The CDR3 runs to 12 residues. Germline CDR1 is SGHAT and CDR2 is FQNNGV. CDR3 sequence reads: CASSSGSGIQYF. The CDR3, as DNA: TGTGCCAGTTCGAGCGGGAGTGGCATTCAGTACTTC.

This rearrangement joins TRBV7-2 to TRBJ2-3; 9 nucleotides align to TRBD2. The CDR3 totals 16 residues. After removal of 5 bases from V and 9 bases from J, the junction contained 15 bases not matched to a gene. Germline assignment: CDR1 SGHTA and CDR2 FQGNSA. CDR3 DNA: TGTGCCAGCAGCCAGAGGGCAGGCGGGGGGGCCTCGACGCAGTATTTT. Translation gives CASSQRAGGGASTQYF. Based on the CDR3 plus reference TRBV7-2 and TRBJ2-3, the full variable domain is GAGVSQSPSNKVTEKGKDVELRCDPISGHTALYWYRQSLGQGLEFLIYFQGNSAPDKSGLPSDRFSAERTGGSVSTLTIQRTQQEDSAVYLCASSQRAGGGASTQYFGPGTRLTVL.

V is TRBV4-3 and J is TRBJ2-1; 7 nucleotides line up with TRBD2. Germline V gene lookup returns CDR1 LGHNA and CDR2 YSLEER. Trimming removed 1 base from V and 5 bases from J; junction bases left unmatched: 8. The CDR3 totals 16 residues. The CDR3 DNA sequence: TGCGCCAGCAGCCAAGTTTGGGGACTACCCAACAATGAGCAGTTCTTC. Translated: CASSQVWGLPNNEQFF.

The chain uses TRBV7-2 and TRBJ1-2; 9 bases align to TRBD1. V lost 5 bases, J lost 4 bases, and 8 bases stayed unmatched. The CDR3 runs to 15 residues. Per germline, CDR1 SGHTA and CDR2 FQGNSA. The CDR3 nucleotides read TGTGCCAGCAGCGCGGGACAGGGTTCGGCCTATGGCTACACCTTC. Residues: CASSAGQGSAYGYTF.

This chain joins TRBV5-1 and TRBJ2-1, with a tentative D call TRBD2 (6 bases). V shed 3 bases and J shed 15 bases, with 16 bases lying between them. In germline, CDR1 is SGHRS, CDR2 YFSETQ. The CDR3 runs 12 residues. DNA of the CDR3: TGCGCCAGCAGCTACGAAGCGGGTCATCCGTTCTTC. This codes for CASSYEAGHPFF.

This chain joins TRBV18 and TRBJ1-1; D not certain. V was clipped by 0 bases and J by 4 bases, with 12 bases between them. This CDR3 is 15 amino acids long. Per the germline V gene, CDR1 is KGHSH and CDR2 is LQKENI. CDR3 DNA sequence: TGTGCCAGCTCACCACCGTCCCTGAGGCGCACTGAAGCTTTCTTT. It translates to CASSPPSLRRTEAFF.

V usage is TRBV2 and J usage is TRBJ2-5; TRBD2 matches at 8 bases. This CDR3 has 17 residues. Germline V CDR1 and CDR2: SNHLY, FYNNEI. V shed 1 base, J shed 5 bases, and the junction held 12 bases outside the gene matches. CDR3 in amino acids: CASSEVGRGAPGETQYF. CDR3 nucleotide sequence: TGTGCCAGCAGTGAAGTAGGGCGGGGGGCTCCTGGCGAGACCCAGTACTTC.

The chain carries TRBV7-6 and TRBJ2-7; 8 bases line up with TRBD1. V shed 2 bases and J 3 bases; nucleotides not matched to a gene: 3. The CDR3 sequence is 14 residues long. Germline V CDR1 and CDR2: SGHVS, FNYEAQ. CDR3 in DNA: TGTGCCAGCAGCTTAATTACAGGGGGCTACGAGCAGTACTTC. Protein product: CASSLITGGYEQYF.

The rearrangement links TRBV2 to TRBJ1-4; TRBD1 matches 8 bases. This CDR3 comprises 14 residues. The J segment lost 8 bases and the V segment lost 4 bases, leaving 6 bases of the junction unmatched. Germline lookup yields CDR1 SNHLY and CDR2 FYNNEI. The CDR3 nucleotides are TGTGCCAGCAGTGCGGACAGGGACAGCGAAAAACTGTTTTTT. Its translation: CASSADRDSEKLFF.

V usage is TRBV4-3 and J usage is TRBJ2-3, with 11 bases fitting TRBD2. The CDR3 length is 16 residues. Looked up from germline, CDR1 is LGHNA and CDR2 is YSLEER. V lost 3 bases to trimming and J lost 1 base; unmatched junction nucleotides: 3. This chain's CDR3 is CASSQNSGGGTDTQYF. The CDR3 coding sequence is TGCGCCAGCAGCCAGAATAGCGGGGGGGGCACAGATACGCAGTATTTT.

CDR3 region: CASSSEGGVDKQYF. CDR3 sequence (DNA): TGTGCCAGCAGCTCCGAGGGGGGGGTGGATAAGCAGTACTTC. This chain links TRBV7-9 with TRBJ2-7, with D tentatively TRBD2 (7 bases). Germline-derived CDR1 and CDR2 are SEHNR and FQNEAQ (reference sequence). CDR3 length equals 14 residues. V shed 4 bases and J shed 8 bases, with 18 bases lying between them.

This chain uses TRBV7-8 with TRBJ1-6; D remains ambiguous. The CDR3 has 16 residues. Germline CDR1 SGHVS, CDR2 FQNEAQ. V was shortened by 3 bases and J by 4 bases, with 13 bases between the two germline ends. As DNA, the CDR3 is TGTGCCAGCAGCTTCGAGGCCGGGAGTTATAATTCACCCCTCCACTTT. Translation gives CASSFEAGSYNSPLHF.

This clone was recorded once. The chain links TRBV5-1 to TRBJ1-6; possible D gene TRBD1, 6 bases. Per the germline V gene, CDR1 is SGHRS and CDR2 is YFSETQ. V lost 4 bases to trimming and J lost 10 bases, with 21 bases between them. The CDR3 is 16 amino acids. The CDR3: CASSAQQGQGGSPLHF. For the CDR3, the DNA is TGCGCCAGCAGCGCCCAACAGGGACAAGGGGGATCACCCCTCCACTTT. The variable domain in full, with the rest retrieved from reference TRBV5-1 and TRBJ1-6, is KAGVTQTPRYLIKTRGQQVTLSCSPISGHRSVSWYQQTPGQGLQFLFEYFSETQRNKGNFPGRFSGRQFSNSRSEMNVSTLELGDSALYLCASSAQQGQGGSPLHFGNGTRLTVT.

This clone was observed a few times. CDR3 sequence reads: CASSEVGHRGYTF. The CDR3 DNA reads as TGTGCCAGCAGTGAGGTCGGACATAGGGGCTACACCTTC. V is TRBV6-1 and J is TRBJ1-2; D perhaps matches TRBD1 (5 bases). Germline CDR1 and CDR2: MNHNS and SASEGT. V was pared by 3 bases and J by 8 bases, with 13 bases between. There are 13 residues in the CDR3.